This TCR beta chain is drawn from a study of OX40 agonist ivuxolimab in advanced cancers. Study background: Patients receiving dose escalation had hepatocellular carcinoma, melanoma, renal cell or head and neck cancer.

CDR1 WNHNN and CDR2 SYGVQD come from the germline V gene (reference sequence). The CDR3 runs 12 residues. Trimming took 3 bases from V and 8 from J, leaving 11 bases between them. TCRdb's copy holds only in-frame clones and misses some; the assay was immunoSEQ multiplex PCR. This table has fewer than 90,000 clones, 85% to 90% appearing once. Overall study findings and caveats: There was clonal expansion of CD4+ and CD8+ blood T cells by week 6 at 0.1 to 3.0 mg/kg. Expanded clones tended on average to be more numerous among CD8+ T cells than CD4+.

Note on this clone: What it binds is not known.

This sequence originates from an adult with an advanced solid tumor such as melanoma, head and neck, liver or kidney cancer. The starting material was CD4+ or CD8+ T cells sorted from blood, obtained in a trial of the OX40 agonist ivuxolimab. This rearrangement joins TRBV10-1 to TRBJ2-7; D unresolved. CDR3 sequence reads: CASSDEGFKQYF. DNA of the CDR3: TGCGCCAGCAGTGATGAAGGTTTCAAGCAGTACTTC.